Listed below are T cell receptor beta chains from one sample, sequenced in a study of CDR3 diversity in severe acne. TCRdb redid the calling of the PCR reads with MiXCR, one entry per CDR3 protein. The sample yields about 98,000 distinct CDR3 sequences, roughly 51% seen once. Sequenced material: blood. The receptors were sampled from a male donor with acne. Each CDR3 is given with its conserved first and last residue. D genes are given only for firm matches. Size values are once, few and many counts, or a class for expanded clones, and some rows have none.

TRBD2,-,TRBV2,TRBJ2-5,CASWGLAGAQETQYF,TGTGCCAGCTGGGGACTAGCGGGAGCGCAAGAGACCCAGTACTTC
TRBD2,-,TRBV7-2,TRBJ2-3,CASSLWTSGSTDTQYF,TGTGCCAGCAGCTTGTGGACTAGCGGGAGCACAGATACGCAGTATTTT
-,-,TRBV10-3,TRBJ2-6,CASSYQAGPSGANVLTF,TGTGCCAGCAGTTACCAGGCAGGACCCTCTGGGGCCAACGTCCTGACTTTC
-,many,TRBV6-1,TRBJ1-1,CASSDVVRRLFF,TGTGCCAGCAGTGATGTGGTACGCAGGTTGTTCTTT
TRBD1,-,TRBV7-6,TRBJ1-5,CASSRTGEVDQPQHF,TGTGCCAGCAGCCGAACAGGGGAGGTGGATCAGCCCCAGCATTTT
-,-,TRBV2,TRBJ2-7,CASSGGSATYEQYF,TGTGCCAGCAGTGGGGGGAGTGCGACCTACGAGCAGTACTTC
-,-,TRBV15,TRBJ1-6,CATSSARRRDPPLHF,TGTGCCACCAGCTCAGCGCGACGGCGGGATCCACCCCTCCACTTT
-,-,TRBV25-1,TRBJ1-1,CASSEFGGVNTEAFF,TGTGCCAGCAGTGAATTTGGGGGCGTGAACACTGAAGCTTTCTTT
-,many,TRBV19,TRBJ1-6,CASSPRTAFSNSPLHF,TGTGCCAGTAGTCCACGGACAGCATTTTCTAATTCACCCCTCCACTTT
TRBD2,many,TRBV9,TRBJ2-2,CASSVGLVFTGELFF,TGTGCCAGCAGCGTGGGACTAGTCTTCACCGGGGAGCTGTTTTTT
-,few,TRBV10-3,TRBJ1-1,CAISEAQGGTEAFF,TGTGCCATCAGTGAGGCACAGGGAGGGACTGAAGCTTTCTTT
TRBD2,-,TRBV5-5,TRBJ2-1,CASIIGTSGPTSTDTQFF,TGTGCCAGCATAATTGGGACTAGCGGCCCCACTAGCACAGATACGCAGTTCTTC